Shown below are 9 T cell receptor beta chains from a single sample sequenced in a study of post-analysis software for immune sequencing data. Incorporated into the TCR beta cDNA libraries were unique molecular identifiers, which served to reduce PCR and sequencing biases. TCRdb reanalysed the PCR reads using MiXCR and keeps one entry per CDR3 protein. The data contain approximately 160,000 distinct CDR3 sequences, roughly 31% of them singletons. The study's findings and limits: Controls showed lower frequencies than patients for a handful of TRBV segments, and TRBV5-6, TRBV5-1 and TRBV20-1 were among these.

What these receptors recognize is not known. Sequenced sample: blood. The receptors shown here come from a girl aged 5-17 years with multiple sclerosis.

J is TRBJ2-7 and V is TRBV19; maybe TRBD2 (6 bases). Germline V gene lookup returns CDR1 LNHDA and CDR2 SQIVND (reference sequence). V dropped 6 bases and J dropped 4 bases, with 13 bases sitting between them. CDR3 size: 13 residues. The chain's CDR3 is CASRGTGRYEQYF. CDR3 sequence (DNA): TGTGCCAGTAGGGGGACTGGCCGATACGAGCAGTACTTC.

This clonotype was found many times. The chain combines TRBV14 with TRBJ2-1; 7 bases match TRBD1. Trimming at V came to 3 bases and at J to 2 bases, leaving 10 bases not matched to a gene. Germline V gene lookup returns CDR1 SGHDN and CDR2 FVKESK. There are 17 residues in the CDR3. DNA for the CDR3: TGTGCCAGCAGCCACCCCATAGGGACAGACGCCTACAATGAGCAGTTCTTC. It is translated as CASSHPIGTDAYNEQFF.

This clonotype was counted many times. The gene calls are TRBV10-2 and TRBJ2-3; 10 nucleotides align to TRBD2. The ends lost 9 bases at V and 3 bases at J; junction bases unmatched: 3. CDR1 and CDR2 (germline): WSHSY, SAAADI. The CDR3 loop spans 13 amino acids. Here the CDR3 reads CASSGRITDTQYF. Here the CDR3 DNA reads TGCGCCAGTAGCGGGAGGATAACAGATACGCAGTATTTT.

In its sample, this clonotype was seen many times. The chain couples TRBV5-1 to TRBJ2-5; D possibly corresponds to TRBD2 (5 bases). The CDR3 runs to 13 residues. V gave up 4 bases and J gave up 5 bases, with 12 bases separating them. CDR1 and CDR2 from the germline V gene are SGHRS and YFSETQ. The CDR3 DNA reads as TGCGCCAGCAGCGATTATGGGAGCGAGACCCAGTACTTC. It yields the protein CASSDYGSETQYF.

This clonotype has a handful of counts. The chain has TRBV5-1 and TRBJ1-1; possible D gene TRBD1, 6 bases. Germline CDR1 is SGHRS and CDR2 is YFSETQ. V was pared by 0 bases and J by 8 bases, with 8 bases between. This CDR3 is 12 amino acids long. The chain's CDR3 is CASSLEGTEAFF. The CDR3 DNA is TGCGCCAGCAGCTTGGAGGGGACAGAAGCTTTCTTT. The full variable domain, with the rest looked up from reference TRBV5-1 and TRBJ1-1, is KAGVTQTPRYLIKTRGQQVTLSCSPISGHRSVSWYQQTPGQGLQFLFEYFSETQRNKGNFPGRFSGRQFSNSRSEMNVSTLELGDSALYLCASSLEGTEAFFGQGTRLTVV.

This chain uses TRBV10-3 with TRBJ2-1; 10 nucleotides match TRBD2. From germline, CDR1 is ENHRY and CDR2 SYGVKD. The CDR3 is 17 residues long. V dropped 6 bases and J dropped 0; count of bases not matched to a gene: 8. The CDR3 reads CAIRPGASGSSYNEQFF. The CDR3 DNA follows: TGTGCCATCAGACCAGGGGCTAGCGGGAGCTCCTACAATGAGCAGTTCTTC.

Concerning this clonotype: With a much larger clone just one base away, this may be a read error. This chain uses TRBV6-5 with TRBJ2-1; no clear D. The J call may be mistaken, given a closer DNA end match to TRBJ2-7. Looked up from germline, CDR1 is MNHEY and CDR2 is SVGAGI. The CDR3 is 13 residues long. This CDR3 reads CASRGRLRNEQYF. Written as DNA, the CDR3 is TGTGCCAGCAGGGGTCGACTTCGCAATGAGCAGTACTTC.

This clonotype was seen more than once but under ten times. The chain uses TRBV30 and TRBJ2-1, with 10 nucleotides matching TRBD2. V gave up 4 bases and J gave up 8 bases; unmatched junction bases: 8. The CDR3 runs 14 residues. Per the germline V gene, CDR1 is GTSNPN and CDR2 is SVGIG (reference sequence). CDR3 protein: CAWNIGTSVDEQFF. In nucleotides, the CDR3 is TGTGCCTGGAATATCGGGACTAGCGTGGATGAGCAGTTCTTC.

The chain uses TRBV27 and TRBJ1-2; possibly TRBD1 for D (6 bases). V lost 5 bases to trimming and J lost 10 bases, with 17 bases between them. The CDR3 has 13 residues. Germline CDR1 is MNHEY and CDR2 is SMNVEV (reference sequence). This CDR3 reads CASSENTGTAYTF. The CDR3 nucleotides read TGTGCCAGCAGTGAAAATACAGGGACTGCCTACACCTTC.